This TCR beta chain was identified during a study of a mutant IDH1 vaccine in newly diagnosed glioma. Study overall: Administration of eight vaccinations to patients took place in weeks 1, 3, 5, 7, 11, 15, 19, 23. Most patients had received both radiotherapy and temozolomide, the prior options being radiotherapy, temozolomide, or both.

Noted time point: week 5, during vaccination. The investigators gave 300 ug of mutant IDH1 20-mer peptide in each vaccine dose, together with topical imiquimod. This CDR3 has 15 residues. The V end lost 0 bases, the J end lost 0 bases, and 9 bases lay between the germline ends. The germline V gene encodes CDR1 SGHRS and CDR2 YFSETQ. This table comes from immunoSEQ multiplex PCR, and its TCRdb copy is limited to in-frame clones, with some not included. The sample consists of tens of thousands of clones, approximately 79% of them appearing once. On this clone: The antigen remains undetermined.

Study results and limitations: Vaccine-induced immune responses occurred in more than 85% of patients. Apparently, pseudoprogression bore no relation to changes among the top peripheral T cell clonotypes.

The TCR sequence derives from a woman between 18 and 29 years old with glioma. Some clones in this sample may be carry-over from other donors' samples. The V call is TRBV5-1, the J call TRBJ1-1; D not certain. Specimen: PBMCs, collected from a glioma patient whose treatment included an IDH1 peptide vaccine. The CDR3 spells CASSLDGGMNTEAFF. CDR3 DNA: TGCGCCAGCAGCTTGGACGGCGGCATGAACACTGAAGCTTTCTTT.